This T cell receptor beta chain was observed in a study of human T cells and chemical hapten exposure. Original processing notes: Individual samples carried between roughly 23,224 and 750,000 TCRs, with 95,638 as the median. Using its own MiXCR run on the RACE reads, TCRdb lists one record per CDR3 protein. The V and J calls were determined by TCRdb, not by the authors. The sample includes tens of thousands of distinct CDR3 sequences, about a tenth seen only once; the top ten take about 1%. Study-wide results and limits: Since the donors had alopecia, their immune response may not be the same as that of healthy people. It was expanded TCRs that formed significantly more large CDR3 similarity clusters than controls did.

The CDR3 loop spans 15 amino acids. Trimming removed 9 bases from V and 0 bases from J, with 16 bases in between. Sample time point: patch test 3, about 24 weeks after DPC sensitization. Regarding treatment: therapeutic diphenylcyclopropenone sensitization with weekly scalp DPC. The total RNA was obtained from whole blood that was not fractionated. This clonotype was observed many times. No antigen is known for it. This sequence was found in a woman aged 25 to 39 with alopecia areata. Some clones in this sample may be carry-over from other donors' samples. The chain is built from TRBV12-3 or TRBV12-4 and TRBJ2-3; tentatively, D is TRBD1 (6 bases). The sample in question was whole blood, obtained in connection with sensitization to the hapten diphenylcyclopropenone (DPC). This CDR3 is CARYELDSSTDTQYF. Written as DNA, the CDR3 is TGTGCCAGATATGAACTGGACAGTAGCACAGATACGCAGTATTTT.